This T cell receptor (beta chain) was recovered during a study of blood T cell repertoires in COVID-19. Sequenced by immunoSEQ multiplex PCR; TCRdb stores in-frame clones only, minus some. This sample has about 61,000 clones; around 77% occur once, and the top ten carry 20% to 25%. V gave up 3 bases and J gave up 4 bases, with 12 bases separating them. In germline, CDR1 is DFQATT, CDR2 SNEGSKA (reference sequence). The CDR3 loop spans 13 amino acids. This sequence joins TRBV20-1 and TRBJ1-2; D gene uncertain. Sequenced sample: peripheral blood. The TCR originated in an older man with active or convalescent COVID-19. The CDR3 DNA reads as TGCAGTGCTAGTTCGGAGAACCTCTATGGCTACACCTTC. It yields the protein CSASSENLYGYTF.